The rows below give T cell receptor beta chains drawn from one sample of a study of blood T cell repertoires in COVID-19. Method: immunoSEQ multiplex PCR; TCRdb's copy keeps in-frame clones and lacks some. This table holds approximately 70,000 clones, about four fifths found once. Sequencing was carried out using peripheral blood. The receptor set was obtained from a woman aged 80 or over with acute or convalescent COVID-19. CDR3s include the opening cysteine and the closing phenylalanine or tryptophan. D genes are given only for firm matches. Rows may omit the clone size; those that give it use once, few, many or a size class.

>TRBD1|-|TRBJ1-1|TRBV7-2
CASSSKRGLGNTEAFF
TGTGCCAGCAGCTCTAAGAGGGGGCTGGGGAACACTGAAGCTTTCTTT
>TRBD1|once|TRBJ2-7|TRBV4-1
CASSQSPGTAVYEQYF
TGCGCCAGCAGCCAGTCTCCCGGGACAGCGGTTTACGAGCAGTACTTC
>-|-|TRBJ1-6|TRBV7-2
CASSATGHHSSYNSPLHF
TGTGCCAGCAGCGCGACAGGACACCATAGCTCCTATAATTCACCCCTCCACTTT
>TRBD1|-|TRBJ1-3|TRBV5-1
CASSFTGDAGNTIYF
TGCGCCAGCAGCTTTACAGGGGACGCTGGAAACACCATATATTTT
>-|-|TRBJ1-1|TRBV9
CASNPGVNTEAFF
TGTGCCAGCAACCCAGGGGTGAACACTGAAGCTTTCTTT
>TRBD1|few|TRBJ1-3|TRBV19
CASSLWTGLPGNTIYF
TGTGCCAGTAGTCTCTGGACAGGCCTCCCTGGAAACACCATATATTTT
>-|-|TRBJ2-7|TRBV7-2
CASSLDRGGYEQYF
TGTGCCAGCAGCTTAGACAGGGGGGGTTACGAGCAGTACTTC
>-|once|TRBJ2-7|TRBV5-6
CASSPRTFRYEQYF
TGTGCCAGCAGCCCCCGGACTTTCAGATACGAGCAGTACTTC
>TRBD1|-|TRBJ2-7|TRBV11-1
CASSLGQGPYEQYF
TGTGCCAGCAGCCTCGGACAGGGACCCTACGAGCAGTACTTC
>-|-|TRBJ2-1|TRBV7-9
CASSLEILGRQFF
TGTGCCAGCAGCTTAGAGATACTAGGAAGACAGTTCTTC
>-|-|TRBJ2-1|TRBV19
CASSSFLRFVSSYNEQFF
TGTGCCAGTAGTTCCTTCCTCCGGTTTGTAAGCTCCTACAATGAGCAGTTCTTC
>-|-|TRBJ1-1|TRBV19
CASSIAVGTEAFF
TGTGCCAGTAGTATCGCGGTTGGCACTGAAGCTTTCTTT
>-|-|TRBJ1-2|TRBV5-1
CASSRTVQNYGYTF
TGCGCCAGCAGCCGGACAGTACAGAACTATGGCTACACCTTC
>-|few|TRBJ2-3|TRBV10-2
CASSESSIMADTQYF
TGCGCCAGCAGTGAGTCGAGTATTATGGCAGATACGCAGTATTTT
>-|few|TRBJ2-7|TRBV9
CASSVDRGAREQYF
TGTGCCAGCAGCGTAGATCGGGGGGCGAGGGAGCAGTACTTC